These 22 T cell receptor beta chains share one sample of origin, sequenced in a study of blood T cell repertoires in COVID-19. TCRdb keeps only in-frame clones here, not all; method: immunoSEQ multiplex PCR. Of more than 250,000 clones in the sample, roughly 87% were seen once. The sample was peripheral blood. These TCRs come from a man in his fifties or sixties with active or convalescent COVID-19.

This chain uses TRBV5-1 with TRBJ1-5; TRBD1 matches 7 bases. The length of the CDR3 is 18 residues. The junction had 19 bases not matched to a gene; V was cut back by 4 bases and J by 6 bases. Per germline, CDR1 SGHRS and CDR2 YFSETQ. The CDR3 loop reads CASSPTPSMTGSGQPQHF. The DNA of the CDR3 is TGCGCCAGCAGCCCAACCCCCAGCATGACAGGGTCCGGTCAGCCCCAGCATTTT.

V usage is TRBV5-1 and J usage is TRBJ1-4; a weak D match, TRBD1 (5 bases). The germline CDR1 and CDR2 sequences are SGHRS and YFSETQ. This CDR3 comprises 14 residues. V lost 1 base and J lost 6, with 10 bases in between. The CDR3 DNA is TGCGCCAGCAGCTTGAGGGGTAGAGATGAAAAACTGTTTTTT. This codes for CASSLRGRDEKLFF.

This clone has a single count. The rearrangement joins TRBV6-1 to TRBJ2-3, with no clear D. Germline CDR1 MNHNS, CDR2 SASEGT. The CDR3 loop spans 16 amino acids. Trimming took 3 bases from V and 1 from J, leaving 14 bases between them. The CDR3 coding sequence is TGTGCCAGCAGTGACCCCTCCAGAGGCGGCACAGATACGCAGTATTTT. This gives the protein CASSDPSRGGTDTQYF.

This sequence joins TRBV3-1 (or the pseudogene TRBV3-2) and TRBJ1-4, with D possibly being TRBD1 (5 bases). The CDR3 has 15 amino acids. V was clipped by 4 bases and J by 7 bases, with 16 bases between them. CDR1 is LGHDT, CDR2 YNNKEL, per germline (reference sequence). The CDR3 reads CASSRSQGVSEKLFF. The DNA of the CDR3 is TGTGCCAGCAGCCGGTCCCAGGGTGTATCTGAAAAACTGTTTTTT.

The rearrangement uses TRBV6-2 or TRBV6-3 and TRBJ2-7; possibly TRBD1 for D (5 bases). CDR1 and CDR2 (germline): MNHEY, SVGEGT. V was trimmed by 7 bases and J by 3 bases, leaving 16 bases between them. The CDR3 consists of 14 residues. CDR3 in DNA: TGTGCCAGCACCCCGAGGATAGGGGACTACGAGCAGTACTTC. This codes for CASTPRIGDYEQYF.

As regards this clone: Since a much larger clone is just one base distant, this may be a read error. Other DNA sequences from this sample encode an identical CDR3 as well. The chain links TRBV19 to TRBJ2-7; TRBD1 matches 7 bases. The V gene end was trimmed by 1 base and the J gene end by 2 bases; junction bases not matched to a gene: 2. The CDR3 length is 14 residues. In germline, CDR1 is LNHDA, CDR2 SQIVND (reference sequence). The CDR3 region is CASSIGTGTYEQYF. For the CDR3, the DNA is TGTGCCAGTAGTATAGGGACAGGAACCTACGAGCAGTACTTC. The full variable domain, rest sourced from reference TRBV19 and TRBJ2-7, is DGGITQSPKYLFRKEGQNVTLSCEQNLNHDAMYWYRQDPGQGLRLIYYSQIVNDFQKGDIAEGYSVSREKKESFPLTVTSAQKNPTAFYLCASSIGTGTYEQYFGPGTRLTVT.

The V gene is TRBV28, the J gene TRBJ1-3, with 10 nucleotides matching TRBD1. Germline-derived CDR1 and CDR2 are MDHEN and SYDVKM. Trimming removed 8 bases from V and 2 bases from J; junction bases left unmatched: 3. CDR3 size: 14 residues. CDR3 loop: CASRGQGAGNTIYF. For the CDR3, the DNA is TGTGCCAGCCGAGGACAGGGGGCTGGAAACACCATATATTTT.

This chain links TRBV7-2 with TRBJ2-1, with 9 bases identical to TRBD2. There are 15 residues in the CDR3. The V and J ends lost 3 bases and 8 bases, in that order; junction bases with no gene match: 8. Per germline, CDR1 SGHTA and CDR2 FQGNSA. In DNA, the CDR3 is TGTGCCAGCAGCTTTGGAGCGGGGGGCCAGCATGAGCAGTTCTTC. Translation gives CASSFGAGGQHEQFF.

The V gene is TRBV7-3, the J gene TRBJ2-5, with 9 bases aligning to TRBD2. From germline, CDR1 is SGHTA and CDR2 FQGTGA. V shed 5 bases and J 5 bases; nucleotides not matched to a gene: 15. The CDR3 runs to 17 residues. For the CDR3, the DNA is TGTGCCAGCAGCCGATTTTCCGGGCGGGGGGGCCTGGAGACCCAGTACTTC. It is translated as CASSRFSGRGGLETQYF.

The DNA of the CDR3 is TGCGCCAGCAGCTTGGGGACAGGGGGGTATCAGCCCCAGCATTTT. Its translation: CASSLGTGGYQPQHF. The chain joins TRBV5-1 to TRBJ1-5; TRBD1 agrees at 10 bases. The V gene end was trimmed by 0 bases and the J gene end by 5 bases; junction bases not matched to a gene: 2. Germline CDR1 and CDR2: SGHRS and YFSETQ. The length of the CDR3 is 15 residues.

CDR3 in DNA: TGCAGCGTTGAAGATGACAGGGTCTCTGAAGCTTTCTTT. Residues: CSVEDDRVSEAFF. This chain links TRBV29-1 with TRBJ1-1; TRBD1 matches 7 bases. The trim removed 0 bases at V and 6 bases at J, leaving 4 bases unmatched. The germline V gene encodes CDR1 SQVTM and CDR2 ANQGSEA. The CDR3 is 13 residues long.

The CDR3 nucleotides read TGCAGCGTTTCTGGCTCAAGCTCCTACAATGAGCAGTTCTTC. It encodes CSVSGSSSYNEQFF. This chain joins TRBV29-1 and TRBJ2-1; D is unclear. The V end was cut by 5 bases, the J end by 0 bases, with 11 bases between. The CDR3 contains 14 residues. Germline V lookup: CDR1 SQVTM, CDR2 ANQGSEA.

The DNA of the CDR3 is TGTGCCAGCAGTTACCGCGGACAGGGGAAGACAGATACGCAGTATTTT. As protein: CASSYRGQGKTDTQYF. The genes are TRBV6-5 and TRBJ2-3; TRBD1 matches 9 bases. With 2 bases clipped from V and 3 bases from J, the junction kept 6 bases outside the gene matches. CDR1 is MNHEY, CDR2 SVGAGI, per germline. The CDR3 spans 16 residues.

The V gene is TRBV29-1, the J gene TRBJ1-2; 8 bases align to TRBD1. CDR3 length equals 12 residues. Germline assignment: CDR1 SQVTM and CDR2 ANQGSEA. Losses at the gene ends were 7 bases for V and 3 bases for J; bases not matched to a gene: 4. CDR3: CSGETGDYGYTF. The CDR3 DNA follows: TGCAGCGGTGAGACAGGGGACTATGGCTACACCTTC.

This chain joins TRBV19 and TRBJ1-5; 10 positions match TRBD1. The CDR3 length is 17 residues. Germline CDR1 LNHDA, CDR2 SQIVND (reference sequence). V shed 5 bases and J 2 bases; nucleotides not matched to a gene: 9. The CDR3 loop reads CASSEGQGKGGNQPQHF. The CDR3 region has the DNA TGTGCCAGTAGTGAGGGACAGGGGAAAGGAGGCAATCAGCCCCAGCATTTT. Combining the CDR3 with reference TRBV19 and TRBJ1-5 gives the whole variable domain DGGITQSPKYLFRKEGQNVTLSCEQNLNHDAMYWYRQDPGQGLRLIYYSQIVNDFQKGDIAEGYSVSREKKESFPLTVTSAQKNPTAFYLCASSEGQGKGGNQPQHFGDGTRLSIL.

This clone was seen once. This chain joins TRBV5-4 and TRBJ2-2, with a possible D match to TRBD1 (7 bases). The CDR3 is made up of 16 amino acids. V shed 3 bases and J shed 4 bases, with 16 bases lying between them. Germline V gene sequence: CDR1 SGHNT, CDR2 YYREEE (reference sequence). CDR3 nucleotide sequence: TGTGCCAGCAGCTCTCAGGGGGGTATGGTCACCGGGGAGCTGTTTTTT. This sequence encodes CASSSQGGMVTGELFF. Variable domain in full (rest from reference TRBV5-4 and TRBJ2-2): ETGVTQSPTHLIKTRGQQVTLRCSSQSGHNTVSWYQQALGQGPQFIFQYYREEENGRGNFPPRFSGLQFPNYSSELNVNALELDDSALYLCASSSQGGMVTGELFFGEGSRLTVL.

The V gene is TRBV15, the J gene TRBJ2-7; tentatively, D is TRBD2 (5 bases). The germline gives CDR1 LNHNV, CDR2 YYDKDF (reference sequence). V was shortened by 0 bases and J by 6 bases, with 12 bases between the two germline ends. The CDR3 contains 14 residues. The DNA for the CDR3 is TGTGCCACCAGCAGAGATCTTGGCCGGGGCGAGCAGTACTTC. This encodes CATSRDLGRGEQYF.

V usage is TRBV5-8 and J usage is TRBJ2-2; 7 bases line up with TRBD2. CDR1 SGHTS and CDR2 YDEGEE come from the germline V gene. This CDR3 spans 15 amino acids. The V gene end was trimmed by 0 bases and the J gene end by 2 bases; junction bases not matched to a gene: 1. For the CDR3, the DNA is TGTGCCAGCAGCTTGGGACTAGCAAACACCGGGGAGCTGTTTTTT. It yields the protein CASSLGLANTGELFF.

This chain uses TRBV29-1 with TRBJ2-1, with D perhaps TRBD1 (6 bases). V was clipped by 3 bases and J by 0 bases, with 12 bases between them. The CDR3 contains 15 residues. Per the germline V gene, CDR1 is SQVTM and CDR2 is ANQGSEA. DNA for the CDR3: TGCAGCGTTGATAAAGGACAGAGCTCCTACAATGAGCAGTTCTTC. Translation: CSVDKGQSSYNEQFF.

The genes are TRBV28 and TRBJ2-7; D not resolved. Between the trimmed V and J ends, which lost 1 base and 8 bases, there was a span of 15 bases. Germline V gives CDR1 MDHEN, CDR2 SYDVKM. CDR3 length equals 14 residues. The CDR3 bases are TGTGCCAGCAGTTTATCTTCCCGACATGGCCAGCAGTACTTC. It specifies CASSLSSRHGQQYF.

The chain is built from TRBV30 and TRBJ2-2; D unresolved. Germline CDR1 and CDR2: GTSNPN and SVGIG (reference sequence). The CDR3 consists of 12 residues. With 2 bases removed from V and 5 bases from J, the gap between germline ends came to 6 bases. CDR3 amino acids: CAWSPGTGELFF. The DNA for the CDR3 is TGTGCCTGGAGTCCGGGTACCGGGGAGCTGTTTTTT.

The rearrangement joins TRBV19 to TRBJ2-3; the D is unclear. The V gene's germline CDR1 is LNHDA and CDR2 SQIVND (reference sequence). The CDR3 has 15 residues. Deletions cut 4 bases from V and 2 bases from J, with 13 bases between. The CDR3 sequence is CASSTITTLTDTQYF. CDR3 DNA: TGTGCCAGTAGTACCATTACGACACTCACAGATACGCAGTATTTT. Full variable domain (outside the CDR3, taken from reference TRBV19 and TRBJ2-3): DGGITQSPKYLFRKEGQNVTLSCEQNLNHDAMYWYRQDPGQGLRLIYYSQIVNDFQKGDIAEGYSVSREKKESFPLTVTSAQKNPTAFYLCASSTITTLTDTQYFGPGTRLTVL.